The 8 T cell receptor beta chains below all came from one sample that was sequenced in a study of cytomegalovirus exposure and HLA in healthy donors. 13 Jbeta primers and 60 Vbeta primers were used for the PCR. TCRdb keeps only in-frame clones here, not all; method: immunoSEQ multiplex PCR. The table has 150,000 to 200,000 clones, less than 90% seen once. Sequenced sample: PBMCs. The receptors were sampled from a woman aged 18-29 years in good health and CMV-seronegative.

The V gene is TRBV6-5, the J gene TRBJ2-5; 7 bases map to TRBD1. Germline values: CDR1 MNHEY, CDR2 SVGAGI. V trimming: 3 bases; J trimming: 5 bases; junction bases outside the gene matches: 12. This CDR3 spans 16 amino acids. The CDR3 protein is CASSYIGQGGVETQYF. The CDR3 bases are TGTGCCAGCAGTTATATAGGACAAGGGGGCGTGGAGACCCAGTACTTC.

The chain has TRBV4-1 and TRBJ2-5; D is perhaps TRBD2 (7 bases). The germline V gene encodes CDR1 MGHRA and CDR2 YSYEKL. The V gene lost 3 bases and the J gene lost 7 bases, with 21 bases spanning the gap. CDR3 length: 16 amino acids. CDR3 protein: CASSQVAREEGGTQYF. The CDR3 DNA reads TGCGCCAGCAGCCAGGTAGCACGGGAGGAGGGGGGGACCCAGTACTTC.

The chain uses TRBV25-1 and TRBJ1-2; D unresolved. V was cut by 2 bases and J by 5 bases, with 3 bases left in between. CDR1 is MGHDK, CDR2 SYGVNS, per germline. There are 11 residues in the CDR3. The CDR3 is CASSELYGYTF. Here the CDR3 DNA reads TGTGCCAGCAGTGAACTTTATGGCTACACCTTC.

With respect to this clone: This sample also contains other DNA sequences that code for the same CDR3. The DNA of the CDR3 is TGTGCCAGTAGTATAGGGCTAGCAGATACGCAGTATTTT. Encoded protein: CASSIGLADTQYF. This chain joins TRBV19 and TRBJ2-3; D gene uncertain. V was clipped by 1 base and J by 4 bases, with 6 bases between them. Germline-derived CDR1 and CDR2 are LNHDA and SQIVND (reference sequence). The CDR3 totals 13 residues.

V gene TRBV6-5 combines with J gene TRBJ2-7; 9 nucleotides agree with TRBD2. CDR3 length: 14 amino acids. The germline CDR1 and CDR2 sequences are MNHEY and SVGAGI. Trimming at V came to 5 bases and at J to 4 bases, leaving 6 bases not matched to a gene. In nucleotides, the CDR3 is TGTGCCAGCAGTCCCCCTGCGGGGGGGTACGAGCAGTACTTC. This sequence encodes CASSPPAGGYEQYF.

The CDR3 coding sequence is TGTGCCAGCAGTGACCCCCTGGGCGTATCTAGCACAGATACGCAGTATTTT. It yields the protein CASSDPLGVSSTDTQYF. The rearrangement uses TRBV6-4 and TRBJ2-3; the D is unclear. The CDR3 covers 17 residues. The germline V gene encodes CDR1 MRHNA and CDR2 SNTAGT. Between the trimmed V and J ends, which lost 2 bases and 0 bases, there was a span of 15 bases.

V is TRBV7-8 and J is TRBJ1-1, with TRBD1 matching over 8 bases. V was pared by 5 bases and J by 7 bases, with 6 bases of the junction left unmatched. The CDR3 runs to 13 residues. The V gene's germline CDR1 is SGHVS and CDR2 FQNEAQ. The DNA of the CDR3 is TGTGCCAGCAGCCTCGGACAGGGAATTGAAGCTTTCTTT. It yields the protein CASSLGQGIEAFF.

The chain joins TRBV4-1 to TRBJ2-7; 14 bases match TRBD2. V lost 1 base and J lost 4; bases outside the gene matches: 3. The CDR3 totals 16 residues. Germline V gene lookup returns CDR1 MGHRA and CDR2 YSYEKL. Written as DNA, the CDR3 is TGCGCCAGCAGCCAAGGACTAGCGGGGGGGCTGTACGAGCAGTACTTC. As protein: CASSQGLAGGLYEQYF.